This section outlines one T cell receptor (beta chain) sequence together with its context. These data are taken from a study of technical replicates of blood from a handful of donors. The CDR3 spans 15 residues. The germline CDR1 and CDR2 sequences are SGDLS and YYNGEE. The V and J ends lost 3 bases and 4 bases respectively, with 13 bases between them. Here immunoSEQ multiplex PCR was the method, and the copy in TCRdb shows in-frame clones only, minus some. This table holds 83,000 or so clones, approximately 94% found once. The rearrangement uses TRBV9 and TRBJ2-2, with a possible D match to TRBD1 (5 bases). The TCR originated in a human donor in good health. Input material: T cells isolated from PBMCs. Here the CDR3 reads CASSAQGWVTGELFF. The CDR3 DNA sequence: TGTGCCAGCAGCGCCCAGGGCTGGGTCACCGGGGAGCTGTTTTTT.